Below, one T cell receptor beta chain is given with its context. Original data processing: For nucleated cells, counts were estimated from reference gene primer amplification. The protocol was immunoSEQ multiplex PCR, while the TCRdb copy is restricted to in-frame clones and leaves out a portion. The V and J calls and clone size are taken from that table; D and trimming were inferred from the DNA. This sample carries a few hundred thousand clones, 75% to 95% of them seen once, and the ten largest clones take 2.5% to 3%. These data originate in a study of blood T cell repertoires in COVID-19. About the research overall: Both acute and convalescent COVID-19 samples were obtained from the United States, Italy and Spain. T cells, B-cell-depleted T cells, or PBMCs supplied cDNA or gDNA.

The Seattle patients joined while their infection was active and were tracked longitudinally afterward. CDR1 is SGDLS, CDR2 YYNGEE, per germline. This CDR3 region has 17 residues. Trimming shortened V by 0 bases and J by 1 base, and 16 bases separated the two germline ends. Sequencing was done on a sample of peripheral blood. This sequence originates from a person in their late teens or twenties with COVID-19, enrolled during active disease. The chain couples TRBV9 to TRBJ1-1; no definite D call. CDR3 coding DNA: TGTGCCAGCAGCGTAGCTACAAATGGAGGGAAGAACACTGAAGCTTTCTTT. It codes for CASSVATNGGKNTEAFF.